These 32 T cell receptor beta chains came from one sample sequenced in a study of T cell repertoires in cytomegalovirus infection. Antigens for these TCRs are unknown. In TCRdb, the reads were re-called with MiXCR into one record per CDR3 protein. This table has some 800,000 distinct CDR3 sequences, 25% to 30% appearing once. The sequenced sample was cultured CD8+ T cells from PBMCs, obtained from culture after CMV antigen stimulation. The origin of the receptors is a human donor in good health (CMV status not recorded). Some clones in this sample may be carry-over from other donors' samples.

This clonotype turned up a few times. The chain employs TRBV15 and TRBJ2-3, with D unresolved. Germline lookup yields CDR1 LNHNV and CDR2 YYDKDF (reference sequence). CDR3 length: 13 residues. V lost 3 bases, J lost 2 bases, and 6 bases lay in between. DNA of the CDR3: TGTGCCACCAGCAGGGACCTCACAGATACGCAGTATTTT. Encoded protein: CATSRDLTDTQYF.

The rearrangement links TRBV19 to TRBJ2-5; D unresolved. The V end was cut by 2 bases, the J end by 5 bases, with 12 bases between. This CDR3 is 14 amino acids long. The germline V gene encodes CDR1 LNHDA and CDR2 SQIVND (reference sequence). CDR3 coding DNA: TGTGCCAGTAGTATATGGCATTCTGAGGAGACCCAGTACTTC. Encoded protein: CASSIWHSEETQYF. Full variable domain (outside the CDR3, taken from reference TRBV19 and TRBJ2-5): DGGITQSPKYLFRKEGQNVTLSCEQNLNHDAMYWYRQDPGQGLRLIYYSQIVNDFQKGDIAEGYSVSREKKESFPLTVTSAQKNPTAFYLCASSIWHSEETQYFGPGTRLLVL.

This clonotype was observed a single time. The chain couples TRBV12-5 to TRBJ2-7; 7 bases are a match to TRBD1. The junction had 13 bases not matched to a gene; V was cut back by 3 bases and J by 5 bases. This CDR3 is 16 amino acids long. Germline values: CDR1 LGHNT, CDR2 FRNRAP. CDR3 region: CASGFEVEGAIDEQYF. CDR3 in DNA: TGTGCTAGTGGTTTCGAGGTTGAGGGGGCTATCGACGAGCAGTACTTC.

In its sample, this clonotype was seen a few times. The chain carries TRBV12-3 or TRBV12-4 and TRBJ2-2; 7 bases map to TRBD1. V lost 8 bases to trimming and J lost 5 bases; unmatched junction nucleotides: 8. This CDR3 region has 14 residues. The CDR3 sequence is CASDFGTATGELFF. The CDR3 coding sequence is TGTGCCAGCGACTTCGGGACAGCAACCGGGGAGCTGTTTTTT.

Details on this clonotype: Possible read error: a much larger clone is one base away. This chain links TRBV6-5 with TRBJ2-2; 7 nucleotides match TRBD1. Germline V gene lookup returns CDR1 MNHEY and CDR2 SVGAGI. After removal of 8 bases from V and 4 bases from J, the junction contained 7 bases not matched to a gene. This CDR3 is 14 amino acids long. CDR3 nucleotides: TGTGCCAGCGGCTTGACAGGGCCCACCGGGGAGCTGTTTTTT. This encodes CASGLTGPTGELFF.

The V gene is TRBV12-3 or TRBV12-4, the J gene TRBJ2-2; D might be TRBD1 or TRBD2, each matching 5 bases. The CDR3 consists of 14 residues. V was cut by 10 bases and J by 1 base, with 13 bases left in between. Here the CDR3 DNA reads TGTGCCACACGGGGCGTAATGAACACCGGGGAGCTGTTTTTT. It specifies CATRGVMNTGELFF.

V gene TRBV10-3 combines with J gene TRBJ2-2; 10 nucleotides line up with TRBD1. The CDR3 covers 19 residues. Germline V lookup: CDR1 ENHRY, CDR2 SYGVKD. The V and J ends lost 6 bases and 0 bases, in that order; junction bases with no gene match: 13. The CDR3 reads CAIRTGGAIEKTNTGELFF. The DNA for the CDR3 is TGTGCCATCAGGACAGGGGGCGCAATTGAAAAAACGAACACCGGGGAGCTGTTTTTT.

A few counts support this clonotype. The chain uses TRBV4-1 and TRBJ2-3; 7 nucleotides align to TRBD1. In germline, CDR1 is MGHRA, CDR2 YSYEKL. CDR3 length: 15 amino acids. V trimming: 2 bases; J trimming: 2 bases; junction bases outside the gene matches: 4. CDR3: CASSQLTGITDTQYF. In DNA, the CDR3 is TGCGCCAGCAGCCAACTGACAGGGATCACAGATACGCAGTATTTT.

The chain couples TRBV7-9 to TRBJ1-2; TRBD1 is a possible D gene (5 bases). V was trimmed by 4 bases and J by 4 bases, leaving 10 bases between them. CDR3 length equals 13 residues. The V gene's germline CDR1 is SEHNR and CDR2 FQNEAQ (reference sequence). The CDR3 DNA follows: TGTGCCAGCAGCTACGACAGTTTCTATGGCTACACCTTC. Its protein is CASSYDSFYGYTF.

The chain has TRBV4-1 and TRBJ2-5, with D possibly TRBD1 on 6 matching bases. The V end was cut by 3 bases, the J end by 4 bases, with 15 bases between. The CDR3 length is 15 residues. Germline V gene sequence: CDR1 MGHRA, CDR2 YSYEKL. CDR3 sequence: CASSQGDTGRETQYF. The CDR3 DNA reads as TGCGCCAGCAGCCAGGGGGACACCGGACGAGAGACCCAGTACTTC.

This clonotype was seen more than once but under ten times. This chain links TRBV2 with TRBJ2-7; 7 bases are shared with TRBD1. Trimming took 3 bases from V and 2 from J; bases not matched to a gene: 4. Germline assignment: CDR1 SNHLY and CDR2 FYNNEI. The CDR3 consists of 14 residues. CDR3 sequence: CASSEMTGTYEQYV. For the CDR3, the DNA is TGTGCCAGCAGTGAGATGACAGGGACCTACGAGCAGTACGTC.

This clonotype has only a few counts. J is TRBJ2-7 and V is TRBV6-1; D is ambiguous. Trimming shortened V by 2 bases and J by 7 bases, and 12 bases separated the two germline ends. CDR1 and CDR2 from the germline V gene are MNHNS and SASEGT. CDR3 length equals 13 residues. Here the CDR3 reads CASSEMGSREQYV. CDR3 coding DNA: TGTGCCAGCAGTGAAATGGGTTCCCGGGAGCAGTACGTC.

This clonotype occurred a few times. The chain links TRBV7-9 to TRBJ2-5, with D tentatively TRBD2 (5 bases). Germline-derived CDR1 and CDR2 are SEHNR and FQNEAQ (reference sequence). CDR3 length: 16 amino acids. V was trimmed by 4 bases and J by 5 bases, leaving 20 bases between them. This CDR3 reads CASSSLIPADSETQYF. The CDR3 DNA follows: TGTGCCAGCAGCTCCCTAATCCCAGCGGATTCGGAGACCCAGTACTTC.

This clonotype was recorded a few times. This rearrangement joins TRBV27 to TRBJ1-6; 8 nucleotides match TRBD1. This CDR3 is built from 15 residues. V lost 4 bases, J lost 7 bases, and 6 bases stayed unmatched. Germline V gene data show CDR1 as MNHEY and CDR2 as SMNVEV (reference sequence). Here the CDR3 DNA reads TGTGCCAGCAGTTCCTCGACAGGGGTCAATTCACCCCTCCACTTT. Translated, it gives CASSSSTGVNSPLHF.

This rearrangement joins TRBV7-4 to TRBJ1-4; D ambiguous. The length of the CDR3 is 13 residues. Germline V gene sequence: CDR1 SGHVT, CDR2 SQSDAQ. V lost 5 bases and J 2 bases, leaving 6 bases between the germline ends. CDR3 in amino acids: CASSPHTNEKLFF. Written as DNA, the CDR3 is TGTGCCAGCAGCCCCCATACTAATGAAAAACTGTTTTTT.

This clonotype has a handful of counts. The V gene is TRBV19, the J gene TRBJ2-6; possibly TRBD2 for D (5 bases). Germline V gene data show CDR1 as LNHDA and CDR2 as SQIVND (reference sequence). The CDR3 runs to 15 residues. Trimming removed 7 bases from V and 1 base from J, with 11 bases in between. The CDR3: CASIPTGSGANVLTF. DNA of the CDR3: TGTGCCAGTATCCCCACGGGGTCTGGGGCCAACGTCCTGACTTTC.

This clonotype was found many times. The DNA for the CDR3 is TGTGCCAGCAGCTTCCCCGGGGAGCGGGGGGCCCCTTTCTCCTACGAGCAGTACTTC. Its translation is CASSFPGERGAPFSYEQYF. This sequence joins TRBV7-2 and TRBJ2-7; 9 positions match TRBD2. CDR3 length equals 19 residues. The V and J ends lost 3 bases and 0 bases, in that order; junction bases with no gene match: 15. From germline, CDR1 is SGHTA and CDR2 FQGNSA.

This clonotype was detected a few times. The V and J genes are TRBV7-2 and TRBJ1-1; a possible D gene is TRBD1 (6 bases). The CDR3 totals 15 residues. Germline V gene lookup returns CDR1 SGHTA and CDR2 FQGNSA. V lost 3 bases to trimming and J lost 0 bases, with 11 bases between them. CDR3 in amino acids: CASSLGPGVNTEAFF. CDR3 nucleotides: TGTGCCAGCAGCTTGGGGCCAGGGGTGAACACTGAAGCTTTCTTT.

The rearrangement joins TRBV4-1 to TRBJ2-5; TRBD2 aligns across 9 bases. The ends lost 0 bases at V and 5 bases at J; junction bases unmatched: 10. Germline V gene sequence: CDR1 MGHRA, CDR2 YSYEKL. The CDR3 consists of 17 residues. The CDR3 DNA reads as TGCGCCAGCAGCCAAGAGGCAGCGGGGGGATTTGGGGAGACCCAGTACTTC. It encodes CASSQEAAGGFGETQYF.

The chain employs TRBV6-5 and TRBJ1-2; 8 bases are shared with TRBD1. The CDR3 has 14 amino acids. With V trimmed by 6 bases and J by 5 bases, 8 bases remained unmatched. Per germline, CDR1 MNHEY and CDR2 SVGAGI. The CDR3 DNA is TGTGCCAGCAGGGATCAGGGGGCGCGGTATGGCTACACCTTC. Its translation: CASRDQGARYGYTF.

This clonotype was seen a handful of times. This chain connects TRBV7-6 to TRBJ1-1; a weak D match, TRBD1 (6 bases). Germline lookup yields CDR1 SGHVS and CDR2 FNYEAQ. CDR3 length equals 15 residues. Trimming removed 3 bases at V and 5 bases at J, with 16 bases between. DNA of the CDR3: TGTGCCAGCAGCTTCGAGGACAGCCTGATTACTGAAGCTTTCTTT. Its translation: CASSFEDSLITEAFF.

The V and J genes are TRBV27 and TRBJ2-7; 10 bases agree with TRBD1. The germline gives CDR1 MNHEY, CDR2 SMNVEV (reference sequence). Trimming at V came to 5 bases and at J to 5 bases, leaving 9 bases not matched to a gene. The CDR3 covers 15 residues. CDR3 in amino acids: CASSSFDRGLDEQYF. The CDR3 DNA reads TGTGCCAGCAGTAGCTTTGACAGGGGGCTGGACGAGCAGTACTTC.

This clonotype occurred a few times. This chain links TRBV7-2 with TRBJ2-5; 10 nucleotides agree with TRBD2. Germline assignment: CDR1 SGHTA and CDR2 FQGNSA. CDR3 length: 18 amino acids. With 1 base clipped from V and 2 bases from J, the junction kept 10 bases outside the gene matches. The DNA of the CDR3 is TGTGCCAGCAGCTTAGGGGATAGCGGGGGGCCCCTTCAAGAGACCCAGTACTTC. As protein: CASSLGDSGGPLQETQYF.

The chain combines TRBV4-1 with TRBJ1-1; D unresolved. Trimming took off 3 bases at V and 3 bases at J, with 11 bases between the two ends. The CDR3 consists of 14 residues. Germline V gene sequence: CDR1 MGHRA, CDR2 YSYEKL. CDR3 protein: CASSQIGDYTEAFF. CDR3 in DNA: TGCGCCAGCAGCCAGATCGGGGATTACACTGAAGCTTTCTTT.

The chain joins TRBV4-3 to TRBJ2-5; D might be TRBD1 (5 bases). There are 15 residues in the CDR3. In germline, CDR1 is LGHNA, CDR2 YSLEER. Trimming stripped 6 bases from V and 4 bases from J, with 18 bases between. In DNA, the CDR3 is TGCGCCAGCAGTCAATGGGGCGAGCCCCCAGAGACCCAGTACTTC. Translation: CASSQWGEPPETQYF.

The chain uses TRBV6-6 and TRBJ1-1; D possibly corresponds to TRBD1 (6 bases). CDR3 length: 15 amino acids. Trimming left V 4 bases short and J 0 bases short, with 12 bases between. Looked up from germline, CDR1 is MNHNY and CDR2 is SVGAGI (reference sequence). In DNA form, the CDR3 reads TGTGCCAGCAGTTTCCTACAGGGTCTGAACACTGAAGCTTTCTTT. Its translation: CASSFLQGLNTEAFF.

The chain couples TRBV6-2 or TRBV6-3 to TRBJ2-1, with D uncertain. CDR1 and CDR2 from the germline V gene are MNHEY and SVGEGT. The CDR3 totals 16 residues. V gave up 0 bases and J gave up 1 base, with 10 bases separating them. CDR3 sequence reads: CASSYSSQESYNEQFF. In nucleotides, the CDR3 is TGTGCCAGCAGTTACTCGAGTCAGGAGTCCTACAATGAGCAGTTCTTC.

The sample holds a few counts of this clonotype. The chain employs TRBV7-3 and TRBJ2-7, with D tentatively TRBD1 (6 bases). The CDR3 runs 14 residues. V was pared by 7 bases and J by 3 bases, with 16 bases between. Germline CDR1 is SGHTA and CDR2 is FQGTGA. DNA of the CDR3: TGTGCCAGCACGGGAAGGACAGTTTACTACGAGCAGTACGTC. Amino acids: CASTGRTVYYEQYV.

This clonotype was counted a few times. V usage is TRBV10-2 and J usage is TRBJ1-2, with D uncertain. V lost 2 bases, J lost 6 bases, and 10 bases lay in between. The germline V gene encodes CDR1 WSHSY and CDR2 SAAADI. CDR3 length: 13 amino acids. The CDR3 coding sequence is TGCGCCAGCAGTGAGCTGTTCGGGCATGGCTACACCTTC. This gives the protein CASSELFGHGYTF.

This clonotype was seen ten or more times. V and J are TRBV7-6 and TRBJ1-4; D call uncertain. The V and J ends lost 5 bases and 7 bases respectively, with 17 bases between them. This CDR3 has 15 residues. Looked up from germline, CDR1 is SGHVS and CDR2 is FNYEAQ. The CDR3 here is CASSLFHRPSEKLFF. The CDR3 region has the DNA TGTGCCAGCAGCCTATTTCATCGGCCCTCTGAAAAACTGTTTTTT.

This clonotype was observed many times. The rearrangement joins TRBV19 to TRBJ1-4; 9 nucleotides align to TRBD1. Per germline, CDR1 LNHDA and CDR2 SQIVND (reference sequence). This CDR3 region has 15 residues. Unmatched junction bases numbered 5, after V lost 4 bases and J lost 5 bases. The CDR3 sequence is CASSTPGQGNEKLFF. CDR3 coding DNA: TGTGCCAGTAGTACTCCGGGACAGGGAAATGAAAAACTGTTTTTT.

The genes are TRBV27 and TRBJ2-2; the D gene is possibly TRBD2 (5 bases). Deletions cut 0 bases from V and 6 bases from J, with 14 bases between. CDR1 and CDR2 from the germline V gene are MNHEY and SMNVEV (reference sequence). This CDR3 has 16 residues. The CDR3 DNA sequence: TGTGCCAGCAGTTTATCGTTGCTCGGGGTCCCCGGGGAGCTGTTTTTT. Protein product: CASSLSLLGVPGELFF.